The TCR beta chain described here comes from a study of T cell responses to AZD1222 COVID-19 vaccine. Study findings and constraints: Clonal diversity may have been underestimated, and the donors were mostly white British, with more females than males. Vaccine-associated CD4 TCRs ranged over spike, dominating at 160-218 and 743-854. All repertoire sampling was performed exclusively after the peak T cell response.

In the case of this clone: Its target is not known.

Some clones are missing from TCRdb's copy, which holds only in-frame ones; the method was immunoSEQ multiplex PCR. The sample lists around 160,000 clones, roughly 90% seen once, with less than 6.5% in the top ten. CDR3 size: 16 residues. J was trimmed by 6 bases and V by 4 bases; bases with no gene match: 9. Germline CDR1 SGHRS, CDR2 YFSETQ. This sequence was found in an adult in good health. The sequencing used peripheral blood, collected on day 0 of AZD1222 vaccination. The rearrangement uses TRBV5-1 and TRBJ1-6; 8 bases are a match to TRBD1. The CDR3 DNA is TGCGCCAGCAGCGCGAGCGGACAGGGAGCTAATTCACCCCTCCACTTT. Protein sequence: CASSASGQGANSPLHF.